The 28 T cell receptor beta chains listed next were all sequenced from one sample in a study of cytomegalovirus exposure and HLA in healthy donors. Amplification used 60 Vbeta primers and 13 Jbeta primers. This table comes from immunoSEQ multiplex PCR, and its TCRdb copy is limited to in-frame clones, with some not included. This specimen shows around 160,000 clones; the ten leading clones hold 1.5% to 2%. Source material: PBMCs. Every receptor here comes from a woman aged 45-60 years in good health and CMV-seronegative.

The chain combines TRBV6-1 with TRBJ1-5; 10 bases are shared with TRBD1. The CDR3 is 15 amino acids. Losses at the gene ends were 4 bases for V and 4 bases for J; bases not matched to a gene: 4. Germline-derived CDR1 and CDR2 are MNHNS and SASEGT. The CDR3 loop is CASSVWGQGNQPQHF. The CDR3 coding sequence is TGTGCCAGCAGTGTCTGGGGACAGGGGAATCAGCCCCAGCATTTT.

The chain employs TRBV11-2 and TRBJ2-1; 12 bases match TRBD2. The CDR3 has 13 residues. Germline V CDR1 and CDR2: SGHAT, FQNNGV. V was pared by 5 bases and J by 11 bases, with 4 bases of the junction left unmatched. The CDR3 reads CASSPTSGGQQFF. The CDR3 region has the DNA TGTGCCAGCAGCCCCACTAGCGGGGGGCAGCAGTTCTTC.

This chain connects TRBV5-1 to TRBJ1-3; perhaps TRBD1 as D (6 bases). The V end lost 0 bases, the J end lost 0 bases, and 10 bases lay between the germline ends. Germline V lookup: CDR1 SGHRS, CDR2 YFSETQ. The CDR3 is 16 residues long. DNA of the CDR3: TGCGCCAGCAGCTTGGTGGGGGCGGACTCTGGAAACACCATATATTTT. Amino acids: CASSLVGADSGNTIYF.

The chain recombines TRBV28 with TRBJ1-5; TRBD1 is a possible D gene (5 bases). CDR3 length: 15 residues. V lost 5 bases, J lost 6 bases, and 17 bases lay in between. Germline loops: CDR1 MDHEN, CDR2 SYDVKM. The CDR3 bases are TGTGCCAGCAGTCGCACGGACATCGGGGGTCAGCCCCAGCATTTT. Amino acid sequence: CASSRTDIGGQPQHF.

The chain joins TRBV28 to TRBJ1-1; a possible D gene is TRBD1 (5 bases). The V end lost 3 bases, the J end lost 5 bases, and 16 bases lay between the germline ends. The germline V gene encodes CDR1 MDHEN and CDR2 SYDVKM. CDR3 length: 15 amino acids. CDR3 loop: CASSFGHRGGTEAFF. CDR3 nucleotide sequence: TGTGCCAGCAGTTTTGGTCATCGGGGGGGAACTGAAGCTTTCTTT.

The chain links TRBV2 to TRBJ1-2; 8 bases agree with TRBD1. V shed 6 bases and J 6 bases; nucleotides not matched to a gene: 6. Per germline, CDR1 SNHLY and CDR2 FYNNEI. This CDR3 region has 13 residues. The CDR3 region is CASSLDRDNGYTF. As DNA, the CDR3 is TGTGCCAGCAGCCTGGACAGGGATAATGGCTACACCTTC. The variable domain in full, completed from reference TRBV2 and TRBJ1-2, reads EPEVTQTPSHQVTQMGQEVILRCVPISNHLYFYWYRQILGQKVEFLVSFYNNEISEKSEIFDDQFSVERPDGSNFTLKIRSTKLEDSAMYFCASSLDRDNGYTFGSGTRLTVV.

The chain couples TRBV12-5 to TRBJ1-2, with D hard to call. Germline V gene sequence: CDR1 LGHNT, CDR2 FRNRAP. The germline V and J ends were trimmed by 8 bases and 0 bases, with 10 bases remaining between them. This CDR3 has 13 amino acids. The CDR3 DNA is TGTGCTAGTCGGGAGCTACCTAACTATGGCTACACCTTC. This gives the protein CASRELPNYGYTF.

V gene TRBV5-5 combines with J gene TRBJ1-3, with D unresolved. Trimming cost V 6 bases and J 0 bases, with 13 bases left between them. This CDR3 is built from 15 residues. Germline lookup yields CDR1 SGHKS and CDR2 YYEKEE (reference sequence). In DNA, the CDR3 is TGTGCCAGCACCTCAACCAAGAGCTCTGGAAACACCATATATTTT. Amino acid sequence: CASTSTKSSGNTIYF.

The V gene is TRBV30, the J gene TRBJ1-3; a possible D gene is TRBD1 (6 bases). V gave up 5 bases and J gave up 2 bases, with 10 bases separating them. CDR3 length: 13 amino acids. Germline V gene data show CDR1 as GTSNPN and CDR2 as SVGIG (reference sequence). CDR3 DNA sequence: TGTGCCTGGGACAGGATTACTGGAAACACCATATATTTT. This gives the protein CAWDRITGNTIYF.

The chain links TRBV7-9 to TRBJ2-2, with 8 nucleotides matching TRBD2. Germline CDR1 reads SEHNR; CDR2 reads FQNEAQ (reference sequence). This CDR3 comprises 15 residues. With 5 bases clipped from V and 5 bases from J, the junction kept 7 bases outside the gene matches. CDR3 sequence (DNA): TGTGCCAGCAGCCTCCTGGCGGGAGGAACCGGGGAGCTGTTTTTT. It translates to CASSLLAGGTGELFF.

The CDR3 loop is CASSPPGLASYEQYF. The CDR3 nucleotides read TGTGCCAGCTCACCCCCGGGACTAGCGTCCTACGAGCAGTACTTC. J is TRBJ2-7 and V is TRBV18, with 10 bases lining up with TRBD2. Unmatched junction bases numbered 3, after V lost 3 bases and J lost 1 base. CDR1 and CDR2 (germline): KGHSH, LQKENI. There are 15 residues in the CDR3.

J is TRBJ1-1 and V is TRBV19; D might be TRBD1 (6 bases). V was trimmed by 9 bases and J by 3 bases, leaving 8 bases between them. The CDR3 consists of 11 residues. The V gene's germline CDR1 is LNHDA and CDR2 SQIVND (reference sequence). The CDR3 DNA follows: TGTGCCAGCCACAGGGACACTGAAGCTTTCTTT. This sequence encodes CASHRDTEAFF.

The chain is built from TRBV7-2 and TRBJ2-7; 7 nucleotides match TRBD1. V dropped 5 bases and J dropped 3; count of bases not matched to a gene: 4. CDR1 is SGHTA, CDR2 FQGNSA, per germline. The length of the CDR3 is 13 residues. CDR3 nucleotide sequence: TGTGCCAGCAGCCCGGACAGGATCTACGAGCAGTACTTC. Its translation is CASSPDRIYEQYF.

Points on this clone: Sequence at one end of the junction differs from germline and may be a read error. CDR3: CASSNQNAEAFF. CDR3 coding DNA: TGTGCCAGCAGCAACCAGAACGCTGAAGCTTTCTTT. The chain joins TRBV7-3 to TRBJ1-1; D gene ambiguous. The CDR3 runs 12 residues. Per the germline V gene, CDR1 is SGHTA and CDR2 is FQGTGA.

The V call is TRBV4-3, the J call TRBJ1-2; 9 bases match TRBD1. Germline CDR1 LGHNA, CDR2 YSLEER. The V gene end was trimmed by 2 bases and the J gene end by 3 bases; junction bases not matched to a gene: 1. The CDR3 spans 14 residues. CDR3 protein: CASSQRQGDYGYTF. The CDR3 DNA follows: TGCGCCAGCAGCCAACGACAGGGGGACTATGGCTACACCTTC.

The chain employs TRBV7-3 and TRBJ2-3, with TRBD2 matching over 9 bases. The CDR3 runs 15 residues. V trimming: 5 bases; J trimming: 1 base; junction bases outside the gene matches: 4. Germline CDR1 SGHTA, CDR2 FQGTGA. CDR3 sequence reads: CASSGIAGGTDTQYF. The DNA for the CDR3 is TGTGCCAGCAGCGGAATAGCGGGAGGCACAGATACGCAGTATTTT.

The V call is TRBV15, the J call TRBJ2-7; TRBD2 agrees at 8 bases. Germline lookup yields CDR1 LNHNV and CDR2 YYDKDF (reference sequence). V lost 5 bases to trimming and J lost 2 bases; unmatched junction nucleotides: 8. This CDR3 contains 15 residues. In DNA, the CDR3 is TGTGCCACCAGCCGATCGACTAGCGATACCTACGAGCAGTACTTC. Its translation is CATSRSTSDTYEQYF.

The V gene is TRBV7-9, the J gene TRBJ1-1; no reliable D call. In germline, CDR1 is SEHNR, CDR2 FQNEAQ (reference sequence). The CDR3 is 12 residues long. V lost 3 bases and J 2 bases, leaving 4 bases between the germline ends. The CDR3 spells CASSFPNTEAFF. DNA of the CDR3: TGTGCCAGCAGCTTCCCTAACACTGAAGCTTTCTTT.

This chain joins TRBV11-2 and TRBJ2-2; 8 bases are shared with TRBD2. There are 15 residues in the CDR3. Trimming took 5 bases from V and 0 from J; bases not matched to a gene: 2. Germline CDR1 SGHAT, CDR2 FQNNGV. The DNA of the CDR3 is TGTGCCAGCAGCCTCGGGAGGGCGAACACCGGGGAGCTGTTTTTT. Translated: CASSLGRANTGELFF.

The CDR3 sequence is CAWSPTRVYGYTF. CDR3 nucleotides: TGTGCCTGGAGTCCCACCCGAGTCTATGGCTACACCTTC. The J gene is TRBJ1-2, the V gene TRBV30; D gene uncertain. The CDR3 has 13 residues. Germline V CDR1 and CDR2: GTSNPN, SVGIG (reference sequence). V was trimmed by 2 bases and J by 4 bases, leaving 11 bases between them.

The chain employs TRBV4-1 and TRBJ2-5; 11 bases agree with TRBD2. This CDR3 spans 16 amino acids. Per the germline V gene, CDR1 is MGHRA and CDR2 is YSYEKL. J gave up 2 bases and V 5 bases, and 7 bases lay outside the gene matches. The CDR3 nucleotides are TGCGCCAGCAGCTCGCGACTAGCGGGACTACAAGAGACCCAGTACTTC. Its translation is CASSSRLAGLQETQYF.

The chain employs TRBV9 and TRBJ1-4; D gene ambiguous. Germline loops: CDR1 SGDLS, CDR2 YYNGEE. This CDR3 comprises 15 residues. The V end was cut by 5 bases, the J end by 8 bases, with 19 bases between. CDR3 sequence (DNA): TGTGCCAGCAGTACCACCGGGAGGGAGGGAGAAAAACTGTTTTTT. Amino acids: CASSTTGREGEKLFF.

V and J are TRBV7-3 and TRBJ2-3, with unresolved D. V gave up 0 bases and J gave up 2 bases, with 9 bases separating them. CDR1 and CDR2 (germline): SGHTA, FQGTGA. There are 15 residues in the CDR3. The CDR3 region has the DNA TGTGCCAGCAGCTTAACACGGGTCCCCACAGATACGCAGTATTTT. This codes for CASSLTRVPTDTQYF.

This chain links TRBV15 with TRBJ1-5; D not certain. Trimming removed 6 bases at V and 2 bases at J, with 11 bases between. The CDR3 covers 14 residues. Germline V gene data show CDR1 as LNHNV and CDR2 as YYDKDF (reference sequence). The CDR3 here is CATREAVGNQPQHF. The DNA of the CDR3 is TGTGCCACCAGGGAGGCAGTTGGCAATCAGCCCCAGCATTTT.

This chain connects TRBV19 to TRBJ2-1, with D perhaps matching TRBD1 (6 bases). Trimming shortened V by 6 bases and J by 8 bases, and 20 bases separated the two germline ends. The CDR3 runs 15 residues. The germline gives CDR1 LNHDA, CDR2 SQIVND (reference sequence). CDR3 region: CASSEDRLEKDEQFF. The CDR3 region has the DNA TGTGCCAGTAGCGAAGACAGGCTTGAGAAGGATGAGCAGTTCTTC.

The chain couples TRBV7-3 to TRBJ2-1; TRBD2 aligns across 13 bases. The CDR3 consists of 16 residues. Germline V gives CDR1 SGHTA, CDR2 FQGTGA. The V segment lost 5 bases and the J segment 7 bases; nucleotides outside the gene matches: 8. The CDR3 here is CASSPTSGGSRNEQFF. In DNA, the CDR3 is TGTGCCAGCAGCCCGACTAGCGGGGGGTCGAGGAATGAGCAGTTCTTC.

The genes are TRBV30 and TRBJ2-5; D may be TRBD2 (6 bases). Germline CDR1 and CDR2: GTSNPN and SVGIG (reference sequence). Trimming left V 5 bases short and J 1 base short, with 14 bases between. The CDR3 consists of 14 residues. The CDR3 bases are TGTGCCTGGTACCCCCGGGACTTCCAAGAGACCCAGTACTTC. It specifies CAWYPRDFQETQYF.

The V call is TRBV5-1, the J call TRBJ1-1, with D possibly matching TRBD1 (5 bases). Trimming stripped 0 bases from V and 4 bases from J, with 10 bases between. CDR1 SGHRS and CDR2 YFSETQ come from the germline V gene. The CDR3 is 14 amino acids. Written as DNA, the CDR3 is TGCGCCAGCAGCTTGGGCAGCGGGACCACTGAAGCTTTCTTT. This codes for CASSLGSGTTEAFF.